Listed here are 5 T cell receptor beta chains from one sample, sequenced in a study of blood T cell repertoires in COVID-19. Measured with immunoSEQ multiplex PCR; TCRdb has only the in-frame clones, and not every one. The data show about 220,000 clones, around 82% seen once. Material for sequencing was peripheral blood. All receptors come from a woman aged 55-75 years with acute or convalescent COVID-19.

This sequence joins TRBV7-2 and TRBJ2-5; a weak D match, TRBD2 (6 bases). This CDR3 has 13 residues. V was cut by 1 base and J by 5 bases, with 8 bases left in between. Germline CDR1 reads SGHTA; CDR2 reads FQGNSA. The CDR3 nucleotides read TGTGCCAGCAGCTTAGTTGGGGGGGAGACCCAGTACTTC. Amino acids: CASSLVGGETQYF.

V is TRBV6-5 and J is TRBJ1-1; D call uncertain. CDR1 MNHEY and CDR2 SVGAGI come from the germline V gene. The CDR3 sequence is 12 residues long. The V and J ends lost 7 bases and 6 bases respectively, with 12 bases between them. CDR3 nucleotide sequence: TGTGCCAGCACCTACCCGGGTGCTGAAGCTTTCTTT. It yields the protein CASTYPGAEAFF.

The J gene is TRBJ2-5, the V gene TRBV29-1; TRBD2 matches at 10 bases. CDR3 length equals 14 residues. The germline CDR1 and CDR2 sequences are SQVTM and ANQGSEA. The V and J ends lost 5 bases and 4 bases, in that order; junction bases with no gene match: 7. In nucleotides, the CDR3 is TGCAGCGTTCGCCAGCGGGGGGGCGGAGAGACCCAGTACTTC. Translation gives CSVRQRGGGETQYF.

This chain uses TRBV12-3 or TRBV12-4 with TRBJ1-1; D is uncertain. The length of the CDR3 is 11 residues. V lost 3 bases to trimming and J lost 10 bases, with 9 bases between them. CDR3 coding DNA: TGTGCCAGCAGTTTGGCGGGTGCAGCTTTCTTT. Translation gives CASSLAGAAFF.

The chain recombines TRBV5-1 with TRBJ2-1; 8 nucleotides match TRBD2. The germline CDR1 and CDR2 sequences are SGHRS and YFSETQ. The trim removed 0 bases at V and 9 bases at J, leaving 2 bases unmatched. The CDR3 is 13 residues long. The CDR3 DNA reads as TGCGCCAGCAGCTTGGCTACTAGCGGTGAGCAGTTCTTC. Protein: CASSLATSGEQFF.